This T cell receptor (beta chain) was identified in a study of blood T cells in healthy people across ages. Study findings and constraints: With unsorted PBMCs, a conclusive comparison of naive versus antigen-experienced cells was not possible.

Notes on this clonotype: Its target is not known.

A second 7 to 11 cycle PCR used barcoded and J-beta primers. Each CDR3 protein gets one entry after TCRdb re-called the 5' RACE reads with MiXCR. The sample holds about 1,400,000 distinct CDR3 sequences, approximately 59% seen once. CDR1 is MGHRA and CDR2 is YSYEKL in the germline V gene. This CDR3 has 15 amino acids. Trimming cost V 2 bases and J 1 base, with 9 bases left between them. This receptor was obtained from a man younger than 35 in good health. This chain connects TRBV4-1 to TRBJ1-5; no clear D gene. The specimen sequenced was blood. This chain's CDR3 is CASSQTFRSNQPQHF. The CDR3 DNA is TGCGCCAGCAGCCAAACCTTCCGGAGCAATCAGCCCCAGCATTTT.